The TCR beta chain under discussion was sequenced for a study of graft-versus-host responses after intestinal transplantation. About the study: Each transplant was multivisceral, liver-intestinal, or isolated intestinal. Anti-thymocyte globulin induction preceded three to four years of tacrolimus and steroid maintenance in all recipients. General study results and limits: Detected in recipient marrow were GvH clones, some of which were first observed in ileum or blood. The presence of high graft-versus-host to host-versus-graft clonal ratios in allografts characterized patients with graft-donor T cell macrochimerism.

Details on this clone: Its antigen remains unidentified.

The CDR3 has 14 residues. The V gene lost 3 bases and the J gene lost 4 bases, with 11 bases spanning the gap. Germline assignment: CDR1 SNHLY and CDR2 FYNNEI. TCRdb's table, derived via immunoSEQ multiplex PCR, lists solely in-frame clones and lacks some. Of 85,000 to 100,000 clones in the sample, roughly 90% were seen once. The TCR was taken from a human donor who was the organ donor for an intestinal transplant. This chain joins TRBV2 and TRBJ2-3, with D possibly matching TRBD2 (6 bases). The specimen comprised unstimulated CD8+ T cells sorted from spleen or lymph node cells, sampled before transplant. The CDR3 reads CASSEVLASDTQYF. In nucleotides, the CDR3 is TGTGCCAGCAGTGAGGTACTAGCTTCAGATACGCAGTATTTT. Based on the CDR3 plus reference TRBV2 and TRBJ2-3, the full variable domain is EPEVTQTPSHQVTQMGQEVILRCVPISNHLYFYWYRQILGQKVEFLVSFYNNEISEKSEIFDDQFSVERPDGSNFTLKIRSTKLEDSAMYFCASSEVLASDTQYFGPGTRLTVL.